This T cell receptor (beta chain) originates from a study of OX40 agonist ivuxolimab in advanced cancers. Study in general: Patients achieving partial responses numbered three: one hepatocellular carcinoma case and two cutaneous melanoma cases. Notes on the study in general: The expanded peripheral T cells' antigen specificity was not determined.

On this clone itself: What it binds is unknown.

The CDR3 extends over 16 amino acids. Trimming removed 2 bases at V and 1 base at J, with 9 bases between. Germline values: CDR1 MDHEN, CDR2 SYDVKM. Assay used: immunoSEQ multiplex PCR; TCRdb lists only in-frame clones, some missing. The table records around 80,000 clones, 85% to 90% of them present only once. The specimen was CD4+ or CD8+ T cells sorted from blood, collected in a trial of the OX40 agonist ivuxolimab. V gene TRBV28 combines with J gene TRBJ1-6, with TRBD1 as a possible D gene (6 bases). The receptor was derived from an adult with an advanced solid tumor such as melanoma, head and neck, liver or kidney cancer. The CDR3 nucleotides are TGTGCCAGCAGTTTAGAACAGGGTTCCTATAATTCACCCCTCCACTTT. Its translation is CASSLEQGSYNSPLHF.